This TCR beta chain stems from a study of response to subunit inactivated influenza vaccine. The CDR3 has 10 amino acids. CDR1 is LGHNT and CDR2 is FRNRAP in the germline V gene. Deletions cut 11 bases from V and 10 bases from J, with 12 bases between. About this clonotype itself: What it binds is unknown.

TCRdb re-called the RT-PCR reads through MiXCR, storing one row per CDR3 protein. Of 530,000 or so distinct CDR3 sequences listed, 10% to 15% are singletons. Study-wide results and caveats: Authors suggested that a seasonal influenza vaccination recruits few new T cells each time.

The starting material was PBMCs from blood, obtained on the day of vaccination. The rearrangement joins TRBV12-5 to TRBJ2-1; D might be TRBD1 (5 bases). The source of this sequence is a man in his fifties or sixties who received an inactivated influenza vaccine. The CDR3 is CAGADGEQFF. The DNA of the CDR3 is TGTGCTGGGGCTGACGGGGAGCAGTTCTTC. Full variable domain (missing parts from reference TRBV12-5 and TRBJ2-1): DARVTQTPRHKVTEMGQEVTMRCQPILGHNTVFWYRQTMMQGLELLAYFRNRAPLDDSGMPKDRFSAEMPDATLATLKIQPSEPRDSAVYFCAGADGEQFFGPGTRLTVL.